This TCR beta chain was captured by sequencing in a study of PD-1 blockade in classical Hodgkin lymphoma. The overall study: Patients got intravenous nivolumab 3 mg/kg every 2 weeks. Broader study findings: Why repertoires differed is undefined; disease activity or prior therapy possibly contributed. It was reported that newly diagnosed patients had less baseline TCR diversity than healthy donors. Individuals initiating nivolumab under 1 year after ASCT were excluded.

Comments on this clone: The antigen remains undetermined.

All trial patients relapsed after autologous stem cell transplantation. Isolation of CD4+ T cells from thawed PBMCs was performed by magnetic negative selection. Germline CDR1 GTSNPN, CDR2 SVGIG (reference sequence). V dropped 4 bases and J dropped 7 bases, with 17 bases sitting between them. This CDR3 comprises 14 residues. Profiled with immunoSEQ multiplex PCR; TCRdb holds only in-frame clones, not every one. This sample has tens of thousands of clones; over 75% occur once, and the top ten carry about 2.4%. The TCR was taken from a human donor with classical Hodgkin lymphoma. The specimen was CD4+ T cells from blood, collected at baseline. This chain connects TRBV30 to TRBJ2-1; D unresolved. The CDR3 nucleotides read TGTGCCTGGAATTGGCGTGGAGCCCGGAATGAGCAGTTCTTC. It encodes CAWNWRGARNEQFF.